Below, 3 T cell receptor beta chains from the same sample are listed, as sequenced in a study of human T cells and chemical hapten exposure (dated by TCRdb to 2020 to 2022). This specimen's time point label, per the study, means: patch test 3, about 24 weeks after DPC sensitization. Read against the paper, the sample's treatment or condition label means: therapeutic diphenylcyclopropenone sensitization with weekly scalp DPC. The receptor library was made with RACE. Sequenced on a NextSeq 500. TCRdb reprocessing: public reads trimmed at Q25 with fastp, clones called with MiXCR, in-frame beta chains kept. For every CDR3 protein sequence, its rows merge into one entry that carries the most common genes and DNA. Here the sample has 45,000 to 60,000 distinct CDR3 sequences; around 11% occur a single time. The ten most abundant clones make up around 2.4% of the sample. Source: whole blood, taken in connection with sensitization to the hapten diphenylcyclopropenone (DPC). The source of these receptors is a man younger than 45 with alopecia areata. Some clones in this sample may be carry-over from other donors' samples.

This clonotype was observed at least ten times. V gene TRBV28 combines with J gene TRBJ1-3; 8 positions match TRBD1. Germline-derived CDR1 and CDR2 are MDHEN and SYDVKM. The CDR3 covers 15 residues. With 5 bases clipped from V and 2 bases from J, the junction kept 5 bases outside the gene matches. The CDR3 bases are TGTGCCAGCAGTACAGGGGGAAGTGCTGGAAACACCATATATTTT. It codes for CASSTGGSAGNTIYF.

J is TRBJ2-5 and V is TRBV28; D is unresolved. The CDR3 loop spans 15 amino acids. The V and J ends lost 5 bases and 0 bases respectively, with 13 bases between them. CDR1 is MDHEN, CDR2 SYDVKM, per germline. CDR3 region: CASSTRTVYQETQYF. The CDR3 region has the DNA TGTGCCAGCAGTACTCGGACGGTGTACCAAGAGACCCAGTACTTC.

The chain recombines TRBV11-2 with TRBJ1-5, with D uncertain. Per germline, CDR1 SGHAT and CDR2 FQNNGV. The CDR3 has 14 amino acids. V lost 4 bases and J lost 4, with 11 bases in between. CDR3 sequence (DNA): TGTGCCAGCAGCTCCCGGGATGCAAATCAGCCCCAGCATTTT. It codes for CASSSRDANQPQHF.